This T cell receptor (beta chain) was obtained from a study of CD8+ T cells in alopecia areata. Described treatment: oral pan-JAK inhibitor, 5-10 mg twice daily. RNA, once extracted, was reverse transcribed into cDNA for use as the sequencing template. Clones were sequenced by immunoSEQ multiplex PCR, and TCRdb holds only the in-frame ones, with some missing. The sample gives 180,000 or so clones, around half of which show up once; roughly 10% is in the top ten. Study observations and caveats: The study found higher clonality in lesional than normal scalp, especially in alopecia totalis/universalis. Scalp sample sequencing also detects resident alphabeta T cells of normal skin. Persistence of many expanded lesional clones was seen in scalp and blood during tofacitinib.

This clone showed up just a few times. The antigen is undetermined. Germline V lookup: CDR1 PRHDT, CDR2 FYEKMQ (reference sequence). CDR3 length: 15 residues. V lost 3 bases and J lost 5; bases outside the gene matches: 9. This TCR was sampled from a human donor with alopecia areata. The sequencing here drew on CD8+ T cells sorted from blood, taken at week 24, from a patient treated with tofacitinib. The gene calls are TRBV13 and TRBJ2-7, with 8 bases fitting TRBD1. In nucleotides, the CDR3 is TGTGCCAGCAGCTTCGCGGGACAGGTAAACAACGAGCAGTACTTC. Protein sequence: CASSFAGQVNNEQYF.